This T cell receptor (beta chain) appears in the sequencing data of a study of T cell repertoires in cytomegalovirus infection. In the study overall: HLA-B-restricted CMV epitopes that are well studied, plus recently identified HLA-C-restricted ones, were used by the study. Study-level results: Across the ex vivo response, the dominant clonotypes were HLA-C-restricted CMV-specific TCR beta clonotypes. Carriers of CMV and the relevant HLA type were discriminated by public TCR beta frequency.

Of note for this clonotype: The antigen remains undetermined.

TCRdb recomputed calls from the reads with MiXCR, one row per CDR3 protein. The sample gives 450,000 to 600,000 distinct CDR3 sequences, about 42% of which show up once; about 41% is in the top ten. This CDR3 comprises 14 residues. The V and J ends lost 5 bases and 9 bases respectively, with 17 bases between them. From germline, CDR1 is SEHNR and CDR2 FQNEAQ (reference sequence). This specimen consisted of cultured PBMCs, obtained from culture after CMV antigen stimulation. V gene TRBV7-9 combines with J gene TRBJ2-1; perhaps TRBD2 as D (6 bases). This clonotype originated in a human donor in good health (CMV status not recorded). Some clones in this sample may be carry-over from other donors' samples. CDR3 nucleotide sequence: TGTGCCAGCAGCCCCGTCCGGGAGCGTGGTGAGCAGTTCTTC. This translates into CASSPVRERGEQFF.